The T cell receptor beta chain under discussion was sequenced for a study of T-cell reconstitution after alpha-beta-depleted transplantation in children. This clonotype was picked up a small number of times. A library of TCRbeta sequences, prepared with unique molecular identifiers, was generated. MiXCR, run by TCRdb on the PCR reads, gives a single entry per CDR3 protein. The sample gives approximately 520,000 distinct CDR3 sequences, 30% to 35% of which show up once; 2% to 3% is in the top ten. Trimming shortened V by 1 base and J by 3 bases, and 10 bases separated the two germline ends. The CDR3 length is 15 residues. CDR1 SGHTA and CDR2 FQGNSA come from the germline V gene.

The input for sequencing was PBMCs from the stem cell graft donor, taken from the stem cell graft. The receptor's source is a human donor who donated a stem cell graft to a child with aplastic anemia. J is TRBJ2-1 and V is TRBV7-2; D is possibly TRBD2 (5 bases). For the CDR3, the DNA is TGTGCCAGCAGCTTAGGGACTTATTACTACAATGAGCAGTTCTTC. This encodes CASSLGTYYYNEQFF.